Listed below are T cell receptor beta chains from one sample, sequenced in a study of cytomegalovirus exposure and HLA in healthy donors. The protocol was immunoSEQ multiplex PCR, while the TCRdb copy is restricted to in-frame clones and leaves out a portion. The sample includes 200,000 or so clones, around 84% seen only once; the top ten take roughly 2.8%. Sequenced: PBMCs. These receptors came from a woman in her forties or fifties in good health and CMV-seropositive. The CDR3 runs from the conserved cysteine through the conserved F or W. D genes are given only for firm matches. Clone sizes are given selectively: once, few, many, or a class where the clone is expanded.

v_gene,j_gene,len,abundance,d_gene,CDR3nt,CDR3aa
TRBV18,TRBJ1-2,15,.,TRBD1,TGTGCCAGCTCACCTCGGACAGGGGAGGTCGGAGGCTACACCTTC,CASSPRTGEVGGYTF
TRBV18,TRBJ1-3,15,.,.,TGTGCCAGCTCACCATATAATCCCTCTGGAAACACCATATATTTT,CASSPYNPSGNTIYF
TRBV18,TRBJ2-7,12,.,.,TGTGCCAGCTCACCGGGGAGAGAGGAGCAGTACTTC,CASSPGREEQYF
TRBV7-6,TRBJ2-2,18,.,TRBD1,TGTGCCAGCAGCCTCCCGAGGGCAACCGGGACAGGGGTCGGGGAGCTGTTTTTT,CASSLPRATGTGVGELFF
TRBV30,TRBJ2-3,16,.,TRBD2,TGTGCCTGGAGCTCGCCTAGCGGTTTTAGCACAGATACGCAGTATTTT,CAWSSPSGFSTDTQYF
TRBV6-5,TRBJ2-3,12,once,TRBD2,TGTGCCAGCAGTGAGGATGAGACTAGCGAGTATTTT,CASSEDETSEYF
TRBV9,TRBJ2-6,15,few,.,TGTGCCAGCAGCTCAACCTACGCTGGGGCCAACGTCCTGACTTTC,CASSSTYAGANVLTF
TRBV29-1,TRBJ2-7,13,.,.,TGCAGCGTTGAGGGCCGTGAAAGGTGGGAGCAGTACTTC,CSVEGRERWEQYF
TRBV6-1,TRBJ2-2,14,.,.,TGTGCCAGCAGGGCCCAGGGGCACACCGGGGAGCTGTTTTTT,CASRAQGHTGELFF
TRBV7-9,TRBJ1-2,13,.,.,TGTGCCAGCAGCTCGGACAGTTTTTGGGGCTACACCTTC,CASSSDSFWGYTF
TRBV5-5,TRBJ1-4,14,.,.,TGTGCCAGCAGCCTTCTCTCCACTAATGAAAAACTGTTTTTT,CASSLLSTNEKLFF
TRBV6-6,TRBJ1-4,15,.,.,TGTGCCAGCAGTTACCGGGGGGCAGCTAATGAAAAACTGTTTTTT,CASSYRGAANEKLFF
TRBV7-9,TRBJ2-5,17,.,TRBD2,TGTGCCAGCAGCTTAGGGACTAGCGGGGGGAACCAAGAGACCCAGTACTTC,CASSLGTSGGNQETQYF
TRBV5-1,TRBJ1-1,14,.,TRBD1,TGCGCCAGCAGCTTGTGGACAGGGAAAACTGAAGCTTTCTTT,CASSLWTGKTEAFF
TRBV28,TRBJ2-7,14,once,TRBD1,TGTGCCAGCAGTTTGGGACAGGGATTTGGCGAGCAGTACTTC,CASSLGQGFGEQYF
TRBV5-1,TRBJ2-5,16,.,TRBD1,TGCGCCAGCAGCTTGGTAGGGGACAGGGGGCAAGAGACCCAGTACTTC,CASSLVGDRGQETQYF
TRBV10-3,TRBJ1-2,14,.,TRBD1,TGTGCCATCAGTGACAGGGGGCGCCCCTATGGCTACACCTTC,CAISDRGRPYGYTF
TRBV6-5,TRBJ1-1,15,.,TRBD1,TGTGCCAGCAGTCCTTGGGACAGCTCGGGGACTGAAGCTTTCTTT,CASSPWDSSGTEAFF
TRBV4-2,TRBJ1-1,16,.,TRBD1,TGTGCCAGCAGCCAAGATTTCCCGGGACAGGGGGCTGAAGCTTTCTTT,CASSQDFPGQGAEAFF
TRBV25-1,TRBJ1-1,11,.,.,TGTGCCAGCAGGGGGCTGGGTGAAACTTTCTTT,CASRGLGETFF
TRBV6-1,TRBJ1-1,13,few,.,TGTGCCAGCAGTGAAGAAAAGTTTGGAGGGGCTTTCTTT,CASSEEKFGGAFF
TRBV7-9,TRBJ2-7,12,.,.,TGTGCCAGCAATGTGTGGGGGGACGAGCAGTACTTC,CASNVWGDEQYF
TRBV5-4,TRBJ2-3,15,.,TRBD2,TGTGCCAGCACCTTGACTAGCGGGGGGCTAGATACGCAGTATTTT,CASTLTSGGLDTQYF
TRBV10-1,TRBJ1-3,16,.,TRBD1,TGCGCCAGCAGGGGAAAGCCAGGGGGCTCTGGAAACACCATATATTTT,CASRGKPGGSGNTIYF
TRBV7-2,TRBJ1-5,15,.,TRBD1,TGTGCCAGCAGCCTAAAACCAGGGGGAGGACAGCCCCAGCATTTT,CASSLKPGGGQPQHF
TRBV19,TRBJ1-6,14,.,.,TGTGCCAGTAGTATAGGGGACAAGAATTCACCCCTCCACTTT,CASSIGDKNSPLHF
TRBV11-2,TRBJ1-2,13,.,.,TGTGCCAGCAGCGCCCGGGAAAACTATGGCTACACCTTC,CASSARENYGYTF
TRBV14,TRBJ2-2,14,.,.,TGTGCCAGCAAGACAGGCGCTGGCACCGGGGAGCTGTTTTTT,CASKTGAGTGELFF